These 5 T cell receptor beta chains share one sample of origin, sequenced in a study of PD-1 blockade in classical Hodgkin lymphoma. Autologous stem cell transplantation was followed by relapse in every patient, and brentuximab vedotin exposure varied. CD8+ T cells were isolated from thawed PBMCs by magnetic negative selection. TCRdb's table, derived via immunoSEQ multiplex PCR, lists solely in-frame clones and lacks some. This sample carries about 2,800 clones, approximately 74% of them seen once, and the ten largest clones take under 70%. Sequenced material: CD8+ T cells from blood, taken at baseline. The receptors shown here come from a human donor with classical Hodgkin lymphoma.

This rearrangement joins TRBV5-4 to TRBJ2-5; 7 positions agree with TRBD2. The CDR3 runs to 15 residues. J lost 4 bases, V lost 4 bases, and 10 bases had no gene match. The germline gives CDR1 SGHNT, CDR2 YYREEE (reference sequence). As DNA, the CDR3 is TGTGCCAGCAGCCGTCCCGGACTAGAGGGAGAGACCCAGTACTTC. This translates into CASSRPGLEGETQYF.

Concerning this clone itself: One end of the junction is discordant with germline, which a read error may explain. The V and J genes are TRBV7-2 and TRBJ2-7, with D perhaps TRBD1 (6 bases). Germline lookup yields CDR1 SGHTA and CDR2 FQGNSA. The length of the CDR3 is 15 residues. CDR3 in amino acids: CASSYSAGTSYEQYF. The DNA of the CDR3 is TGCGCCAGCAGCTACTCAGCCGGGACATCCTACGAGCAGTACTTC.

The chain has TRBV11-2 and TRBJ2-7, with D unclear. V lost 0 bases and J lost 2, with 5 bases in between. The germline V gene encodes CDR1 SGHAT and CDR2 FQNNGV. This CDR3 comprises 13 residues. CDR3 nucleotide sequence: TGTGCCAGCAGCTTAGACGGCGCCTACGAGCAGTACTTC. This encodes CASSLDGAYEQYF. Filled out from reference TRBV11-2 and TRBJ2-7, the complete variable domain reads EAGVAQSPRYKIIEKRQSVAFWCNPISGHATLYWYQQILGQGPKLLIQFQNNGVVDDSQLPKDRFSAERLKGVDSTLKIQPAKLEDSAVYLCASSLDGAYEQYFGPGTRLTVT.

This chain uses TRBV7-9 with TRBJ2-2; D gene uncertain. V shed 0 bases and J shed 7 bases, with 0 bases lying between them. This CDR3 spans 11 amino acids. In germline, CDR1 is SEHNR, CDR2 FQNEAQ (reference sequence). This chain's CDR3 is CASSLAGELFF. CDR3 bases: TGTGCCAGCAGCTTAGCCGGGGAGCTGTTTTTT. Together with reference TRBV7-9 and TRBJ2-2, the CDR3 gives the full variable domain: DTGVSQNPRHKITKRGQNVTFRCDPISEHNRLYWYRQTLGQGPEFLTYFQNEAQLEKSRLLSDRFSAERPKGSFSTLEIQRTEQGDSAMYLCASSLAGELFFGEGSRLTVL.

The chain has TRBV19 and TRBJ2-1, with a possible D match to TRBD2 (6 bases). The CDR3 length is 18 residues. Between the trimmed V and J ends, which lost 3 bases and 7 bases, there was a span of 25 bases. CDR1 LNHDA and CDR2 SQIVND come from the germline V gene (reference sequence). This CDR3 reads CASSIGGPVGGYTNEQFF. The CDR3 DNA sequence: TGTGCCAGTAGTATTGGAGGACCCGTGGGGGGATATACAAATGAGCAGTTCTTC.